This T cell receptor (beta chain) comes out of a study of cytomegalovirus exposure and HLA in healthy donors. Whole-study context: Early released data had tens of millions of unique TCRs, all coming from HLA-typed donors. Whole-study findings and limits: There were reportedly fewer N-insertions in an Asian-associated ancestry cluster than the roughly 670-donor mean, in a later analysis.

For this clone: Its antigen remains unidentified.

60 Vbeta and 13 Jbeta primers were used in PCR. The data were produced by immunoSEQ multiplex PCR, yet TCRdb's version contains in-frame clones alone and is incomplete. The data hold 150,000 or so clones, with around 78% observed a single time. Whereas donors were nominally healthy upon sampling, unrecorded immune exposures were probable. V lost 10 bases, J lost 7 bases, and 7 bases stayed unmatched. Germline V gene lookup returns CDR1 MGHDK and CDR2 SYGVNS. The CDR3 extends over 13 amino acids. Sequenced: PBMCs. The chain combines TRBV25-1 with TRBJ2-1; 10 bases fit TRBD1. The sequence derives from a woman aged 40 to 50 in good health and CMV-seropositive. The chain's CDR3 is CATTGTGVNEQFF. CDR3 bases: TGTGCCACTACCGGGACAGGGGTTAATGAGCAGTTCTTC.